This T cell receptor beta chain derives from a study of T cells in Graves' hyperthyroidism and ophthalmopathy. About the study: Specimen type is peripheral blood, collected at initial diagnosis prior to any treatment.

Study-wide results and caveats: In blood, most of the thyroid clonotypes expanded above 0.001 were also present.

Amplification of TCR beta CDR3 regions was performed using RNA transcripts as template. The TCR CDR3 first-round RT-PCR relied on the HTBI primer set. TCRdb recomputed calls from the multiplex PCR reads with MiXCR, one row per CDR3 protein. This table has some 440,000 distinct CDR3 sequences, around 14% appearing once. This clonotype turned up a few times. What it recognizes is unknown. Possible read error: a much larger clone is one base away. Source material for PBMCs was over 8 ml fresh peripheral blood. This TCR was recovered from a woman under 30 with Graves' hyperthyroidism. Sequencing used blood.

For the CDR3, the DNA is TGTGCCAGCAATTTTAGTGAGCGGGTGTACGATGAGCAGTTCTTC. Translation gives CASNFSERVYDEQFF. This sequence joins TRBV27 and TRBJ2-1; D may be TRBD2 (6 bases). Germline CDR1 is MNHEY and CDR2 is SMNVEV (reference sequence). This CDR3 has 15 residues. V dropped 7 bases and J dropped 8 bases, with 21 bases sitting between them.